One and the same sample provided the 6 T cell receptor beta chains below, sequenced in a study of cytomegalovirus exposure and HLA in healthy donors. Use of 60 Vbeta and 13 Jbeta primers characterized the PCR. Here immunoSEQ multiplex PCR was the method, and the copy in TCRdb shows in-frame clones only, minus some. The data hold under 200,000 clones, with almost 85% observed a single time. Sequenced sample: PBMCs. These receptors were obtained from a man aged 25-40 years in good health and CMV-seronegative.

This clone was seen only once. The CDR3 nucleotides are TGTGCCAGTAGTATGAGGGGACAGGGGAATTCTAACTATGGCTACACCTTC. Translating gives CASSMRGQGNSNYGYTF. The chain carries TRBV19 and TRBJ1-2; 10 nucleotides match TRBD1. Germline trimming cut 3 bases from V and 0 bases from J; bases unmatched to any gene: 7. The CDR3 runs 17 residues. CDR1 LNHDA and CDR2 SQIVND come from the germline V gene (reference sequence).

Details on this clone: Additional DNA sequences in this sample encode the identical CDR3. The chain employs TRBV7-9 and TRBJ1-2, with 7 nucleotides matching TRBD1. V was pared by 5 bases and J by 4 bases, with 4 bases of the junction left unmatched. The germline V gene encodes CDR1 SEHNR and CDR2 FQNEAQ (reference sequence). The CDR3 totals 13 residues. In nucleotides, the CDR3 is TGTGCCAGCAGCCCAGGGGGAGGCTATGGCTACACCTTC. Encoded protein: CASSPGGGYGYTF. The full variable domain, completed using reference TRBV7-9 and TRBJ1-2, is DTGVSQNPRHKITKRGQNVTFRCDPISEHNRLYWYRQTLGQGPEFLTYFQNEAQLEKSRLLSDRFSAERPKGSFSTLEIQRTEQGDSAMYLCASSPGGGYGYTFGSGTRLTVV.

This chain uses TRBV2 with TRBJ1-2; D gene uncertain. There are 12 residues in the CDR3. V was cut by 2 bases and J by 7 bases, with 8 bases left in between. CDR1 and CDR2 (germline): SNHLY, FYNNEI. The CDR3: CASSESPGGYTF. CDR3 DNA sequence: TGTGCCAGCAGTGAAAGCCCGGGTGGCTACACCTTC.

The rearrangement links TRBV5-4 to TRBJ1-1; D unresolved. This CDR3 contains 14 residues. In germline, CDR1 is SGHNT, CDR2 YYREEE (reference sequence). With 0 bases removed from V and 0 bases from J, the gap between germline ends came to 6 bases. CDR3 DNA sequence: TGTGCCAGCAGCTTGGCACTGGTGAACACTGAAGCTTTCTTT. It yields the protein CASSLALVNTEAFF.

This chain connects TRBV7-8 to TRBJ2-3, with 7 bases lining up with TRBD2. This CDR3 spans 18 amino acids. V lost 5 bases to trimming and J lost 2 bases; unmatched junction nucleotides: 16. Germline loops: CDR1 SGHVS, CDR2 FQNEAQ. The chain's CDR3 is CASSLSGVTESFTDTQYF. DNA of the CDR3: TGTGCCAGCAGCCTCAGCGGGGTGACAGAGAGTTTCACAGATACGCAGTATTTT.

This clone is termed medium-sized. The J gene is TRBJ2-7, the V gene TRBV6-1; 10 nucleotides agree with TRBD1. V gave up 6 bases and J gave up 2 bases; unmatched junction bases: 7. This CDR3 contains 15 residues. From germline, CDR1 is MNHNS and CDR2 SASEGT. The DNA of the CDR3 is TGTGCCAGCAGCGCGGGACAGGGGCCCACCTACGAGCAGTACTTC. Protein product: CASSAGQGPTYEQYF.